These 29 T cell receptor beta chains share one sample of origin, sequenced in a study of blood T cell repertoires in COVID-19. Sequencing was performed with immunoSEQ multiplex PCR; in TCRdb, only in-frame clones are kept and a portion is missing. The table records a few hundred thousand clones, roughly 86% of them present only once. The specimen was PBMCs or T cells enriched from blood (not recorded which). These TCRs come from a man aged 35 to 55 in a cohort exposed to, infected with or recovered from COVID-19 (not recorded which).

The genes are TRBV5-4 and TRBJ2-5; 8 positions agree with TRBD1. Per the germline V gene, CDR1 is SGHNT and CDR2 is YYREEE (reference sequence). This CDR3 is built from 14 residues. V was clipped by 4 bases and J by 2 bases; unmatched bases: 4. CDR3 sequence: CASSVTGGQETQYF. The CDR3 nucleotides are TGTGCCAGCAGCGTAACAGGGGGGCAAGAGACCCAGTACTTC.

The CDR3: CASSLASGRGGKNIQYF. CDR3 bases: TGTGCCAGCAGCTTAGCTAGCGGGAGGGGGGGCAAAAACATTCAGTACTTC. J is TRBJ2-4 and V is TRBV7-9, with 11 bases matching TRBD2. In germline, CDR1 is SEHNR, CDR2 FQNEAQ (reference sequence). The V segment lost 0 bases and the J segment 3 bases; nucleotides outside the gene matches: 4. The CDR3 consists of 17 residues.

The chain uses TRBV28 and TRBJ1-1; D uncertain. CDR1 is MDHEN and CDR2 is SYDVKM in the germline V gene. Trimming took off 4 bases at V and 4 bases at J, with 10 bases between the two ends. The CDR3 has 13 amino acids. The CDR3 spells CASSYDSGTEAFF. CDR3 coding DNA: TGTGCCAGCAGTTATGACTCGGGCACTGAAGCTTTCTTT.

The chain is built from TRBV18 and TRBJ1-2; D gene uncertain. Germline V gene sequence: CDR1 KGHSH, CDR2 LQKENI. V gave up 5 bases and J gave up 7 bases, with 23 bases separating them. The CDR3 spans 16 residues. The CDR3 is CASSSRNSNQISGYTF. The CDR3 DNA reads TGTGCCAGCTCATCGAGGAACTCTAACCAGATAAGTGGCTACACCTTC.

The DNA for the CDR3 is TGCGCCAGCAGCCTAACTAGCGTCGCCTACAATGAGCAGTTCTTC. Its translation is CASSLTSVAYNEQFF. The chain joins TRBV5-1 to TRBJ2-1; 7 nucleotides align to TRBD2. With V trimmed by 4 bases and J by 2 bases, 6 bases remained unmatched. CDR1 and CDR2 (germline): SGHRS, YFSETQ. This CDR3 contains 15 residues.

The V call is TRBV5-1, the J call TRBJ2-3; tentatively, D is TRBD2 (5 bases). The germline V gene encodes CDR1 SGHRS and CDR2 YFSETQ. Trimming took off 0 bases at V and 0 bases at J, with 8 bases between the two ends. The CDR3 loop spans 15 amino acids. The CDR3 nucleotides read TGCGCCAGCAGCTTGGGGACTCATAGCACAGATACGCAGTATTTT. Its translation: CASSLGTHSTDTQYF.

This clone has only one observation. The V and J genes are TRBV18 and TRBJ1-2, with TRBD1 matching 8 bases. The CDR3 consists of 14 residues. Germline CDR1 KGHSH, CDR2 LQKENI. V lost 6 bases, J lost 0 bases, and 3 bases stayed unmatched. CDR3 bases: TGTGCCAGCTCCGGACAGGGTGCTAACTATGGCTACACCTTC. Translation gives CASSGQGANYGYTF.

The V call is TRBV24-1, the J call TRBJ1-2; 8 bases align to TRBD1. The V gene's germline CDR1 is KGHDR and CDR2 SFDVKD. The trim removed 5 bases at V and 8 bases at J, leaving 9 bases unmatched. The CDR3 extends over 14 amino acids. The CDR3 reads CATSATTGVDGYTF. Written as DNA, the CDR3 is TGTGCCACCAGTGCCACGACAGGGGTGGACGGCTACACCTTC.

The rearrangement uses TRBV27 and TRBJ1-5; D not certain. CDR1 and CDR2 from the germline V gene are MNHEY and SMNVEV (reference sequence). This CDR3 is built from 18 residues. The V end was cut by 2 bases, the J end by 0 bases, with 17 bases between. The CDR3 loop reads CASSLSPPSLNSNQPQHF. CDR3 sequence (DNA): TGTGCCAGCAGTTTAAGCCCCCCCTCCCTAAATAGCAATCAGCCCCAGCATTTT.

J is TRBJ1-2 and V is TRBV3-1 (or the pseudogene TRBV3-2), with a tentative D call TRBD1 (6 bases). The V end was cut by 1 base, the J end by 6 bases, with 15 bases between. This CDR3 contains 15 residues. Germline-derived CDR1 and CDR2 are LGHDT and YNNKEL (reference sequence). DNA of the CDR3: TGTGCCAGCAGCCAAGGTTTACAGGGTTTTGATGGCTACACCTTC. Translated, it gives CASSQGLQGFDGYTF.

The V and J genes are TRBV28 and TRBJ1-2; D perhaps matches TRBD1 (6 bases). The CDR3 has 14 residues. The germline V and J ends were trimmed by 3 bases and 4 bases, with 12 bases remaining between them. The V gene's germline CDR1 is MDHEN and CDR2 SYDVKM. DNA of the CDR3: TGTGCCAGCAGTTTGAGACAGGCTATCTATGGCTACACCTTC. It specifies CASSLRQAIYGYTF.

The V and J genes are TRBV6-5 and TRBJ1-1; D perhaps matches TRBD1 (6 bases). The V and J ends lost 2 bases and 4 bases respectively, with 17 bases between them. Germline CDR1 MNHEY, CDR2 SVGAGI. CDR3 length equals 16 residues. The CDR3 loop reads CASSYGGGGRGTEAFF. CDR3 sequence (DNA): TGTGCCAGCAGTTACGGGGGGGGAGGCAGGGGCACTGAAGCTTTCTTT.

CDR3 sequence reads: CASSVGSSSYNEQFF. DNA of the CDR3: TGTGCCAGCAGCGTAGGCTCGAGCTCCTACAATGAGCAGTTCTTC. This chain uses TRBV9 with TRBJ2-1; no reliable D call. The germline V gene encodes CDR1 SGDLS and CDR2 YYNGEE. This CDR3 is built from 15 residues. V dropped 0 bases and J dropped 0 bases, with 7 bases sitting between them.

This clone has more than one count but fewer than ten. The chain is built from TRBV5-1 and TRBJ2-3, with TRBD2 identical over 14 bases. Germline V gene data show CDR1 as SGHRS and CDR2 as YFSETQ. The CDR3 runs 22 residues. The J segment lost 0 bases and the V segment lost 0 bases, leaving 15 bases of the junction unmatched. The CDR3 spells CASSLAKLAPTSGRASTDTQYF. In DNA, the CDR3 is TGCGCCAGCAGCTTGGCCAAACTAGCCCCGACTAGCGGGAGGGCCAGCACAGATACGCAGTATTTT. The variable domain in full, completed from reference TRBV5-1 and TRBJ2-3, reads KAGVTQTPRYLIKTRGQQVTLSCSPISGHRSVSWYQQTPGQGLQFLFEYFSETQRNKGNFPGRFSGRQFSNSRSEMNVSTLELGDSALYLCASSLAKLAPTSGRASTDTQYFGPGTRLTVL.

J is TRBJ1-5 and V is TRBV20-1; 7 bases are shared with TRBD1. Germline V gives CDR1 DFQATT, CDR2 SNEGSKA (reference sequence). V gave up 3 bases and J gave up 6 bases; unmatched junction bases: 8. The CDR3 is 14 residues long. DNA for the CDR3: TGCAGTGCTAGTCGTGACAGGGAAGGTCAGCCCCAGCATTTT. This codes for CSASRDREGQPQHF.

In this sample, this clone turned up once. V is TRBV7-9 and J is TRBJ2-5; 13 bases fit TRBD2. V shed 2 bases and J 1 base; nucleotides not matched to a gene: 1. Germline-derived CDR1 and CDR2 are SEHNR and FQNEAQ (reference sequence). This CDR3 comprises 16 residues. The CDR3 bases are TGTGCCAGCAGCTTACGACTAGCGGGAGGCCAAGAGACCCAGTACTTC. Protein sequence: CASSLRLAGGQETQYF.

This sequence joins TRBV15 and TRBJ1-4; no clear D. The CDR3 has 19 residues. V lost 4 bases and J 7 bases, leaving 28 bases between the germline ends. CDR1 and CDR2 from the germline V gene are LNHNV and YYDKDF (reference sequence). CDR3 in amino acids: CATSTRGGKEARWGEKLFF. The DNA for the CDR3 is TGTGCCACCAGCACAAGAGGAGGTAAAGAGGCCCGGTGGGGTGAAAAACTGTTTTTT.

This chain uses TRBV19 with TRBJ1-4, with a tentative D call TRBD1 (6 bases). Germline assignment: CDR1 LNHDA and CDR2 SQIVND (reference sequence). CDR3 size: 17 residues. Trimming left V 4 bases short and J 4 bases short, with 19 bases between. The CDR3 sequence is CASSTETGRRINEKLFF. The CDR3 nucleotides are TGTGCCAGTAGTACGGAAACAGGGCGGAGGATTAATGAAAAACTGTTTTTT.

This chain connects TRBV10-1 to TRBJ1-4, with 8 bases that match TRBD1. Trimming cost V 4 bases and J 8 bases; bases outside gene matches: 0. Per the germline V gene, CDR1 is WNHNN and CDR2 is SYGVQD (reference sequence). The CDR3 sequence is 12 residues long. The CDR3 region is CASSAGGEKLFF. The CDR3 nucleotides are TGCGCCAGCAGTGCAGGGGGCGAAAAACTGTTTTTT.

This clone was recorded a few times. V gene TRBV20-1 combines with J gene TRBJ2-1; D gene unclear. V was shortened by 3 bases and J by 5 bases, with 5 bases between the two germline ends. The CDR3 has 11 residues. Germline V CDR1 and CDR2: DFQATT, SNEGSKA (reference sequence). In DNA, the CDR3 is TGCAGTGCTAGTTTAGACAATGAGCAGTTCTTC. It is translated as CSASLDNEQFF.

CDR3 DNA sequence: TGTGCCAGCAGTGAGAGACAGGGTAACACTGAAGCTTTCTTT. This gives the protein CASSERQGNTEAFF. The gene calls are TRBV6-1 and TRBJ1-1; 7 positions agree with TRBD1. CDR3 length: 14 amino acids. CDR1 MNHNS and CDR2 SASEGT come from the germline V gene. Trimming at V came to 3 bases and at J to 2 bases, leaving 3 bases not matched to a gene.

J is TRBJ1-1 and V is TRBV30, with D tentatively TRBD1 (6 bases). V lost 0 bases and J lost 0, with 11 bases in between. Germline lookup yields CDR1 GTSNPN and CDR2 SVGIG (reference sequence). The CDR3 consists of 15 residues. This CDR3 is CAWSVLGQMNTEAFF. CDR3 nucleotides: TGTGCCTGGAGTGTACTAGGACAGATGAACACTGAAGCTTTCTTT.

The chain links TRBV13 to TRBJ2-1, with D tentatively TRBD1 (5 bases). V was clipped by 6 bases and J by 4 bases, with 19 bases between them. Per germline, CDR1 PRHDT and CDR2 FYEKMQ (reference sequence). The CDR3 contains 16 residues. This CDR3 reads CASSQPTAGIYNEQFF. In DNA, the CDR3 is TGTGCCAGCAGTCAACCTACCGCAGGGATATACAATGAGCAGTTCTTC.

The chain is built from TRBV19 and TRBJ2-1, with 14 bases matching TRBD2. The germline V gene encodes CDR1 LNHDA and CDR2 SQIVND (reference sequence). V shed 4 bases, J shed 3 bases, and the junction held 5 bases outside the gene matches. The CDR3 extends over 17 amino acids. For the CDR3, the DNA is TGTGCCAGTAGTAGAGGGACTAGCGGGAGTTTCTACAATGAGCAGTTCTTC. Encoded protein: CASSRGTSGSFYNEQFF.

This rearrangement joins TRBV5-8 to TRBJ1-5; D is perhaps TRBD1 (5 bases). CDR1 and CDR2 from the germline V gene are SGHTS and YDEGEE. V lost 4 bases to trimming and J lost 5 bases, with 13 bases between them. The CDR3 length is 14 residues. The DNA for the CDR3 is TGTGCCAGCAGCGAAGCGGGGCGGCATCAGCCCCAGCATTTT. Translation: CASSEAGRHQPQHF.

CDR3 nucleotides: TGCGCCAGCAGCTTGGCTGCGGGTTCCTACAATGAGCAGTTCTTC. Protein product: CASSLAAGSYNEQFF. The chain has TRBV5-1 and TRBJ2-1; D is possibly TRBD2 (5 bases). Trimming removed 0 bases from V and 1 base from J, with 8 bases in between. CDR1 is SGHRS, CDR2 YFSETQ, per germline. This CDR3 is 15 amino acids long.

CDR3 DNA sequence: TGCGCCAGCAGCCAAGACCAGGGGCTGAACACCGGGGAGCTGTTTTTT. Translation: CASSQDQGLNTGELFF. This chain uses TRBV4-1 with TRBJ2-2; possibly TRBD1 for D (6 bases). From germline, CDR1 is MGHRA and CDR2 YSYEKL. V lost 0 bases and J lost 1, with 9 bases in between. This CDR3 has 16 amino acids.

The chain uses TRBV6-5 and TRBJ1-5; 9 bases match TRBD1. V lost 6 bases to trimming and J lost 5 bases; unmatched junction nucleotides: 8. Germline assignment: CDR1 MNHEY and CDR2 SVGAGI. This CDR3 is 15 amino acids long. CDR3 residues: CASSLGQGLHQPQHF. CDR3 in DNA: TGTGCCAGCAGCTTGGGACAGGGCCTGCATCAGCCCCAGCATTTT.

The J gene is TRBJ2-3, the V gene TRBV5-4; TRBD2 matches at 10 bases. This CDR3 has 14 amino acids. The germline V gene has CDR1 SGHNT and CDR2 YYREEE (reference sequence). The V gene end was trimmed by 4 bases and the J gene end by 5 bases; junction bases not matched to a gene: 4. As DNA, the CDR3 is TGTGCCAGCAGCACCCGACTAGCGGGAGATACGCAGTATTTT. This gives the protein CASSTRLAGDTQYF.